This T cell receptor beta chain was profiled in a study of cytomegalovirus exposure and HLA in healthy donors. Profiled with immunoSEQ multiplex PCR; TCRdb holds only in-frame clones, not every one. This sample yields 150,000 to 200,000 clones, of which approximately 81% are seen a single time; about a sixth belongs to the top ten. This clone has only a few counts. V dropped 3 bases and J dropped 0 bases, with 7 bases sitting between them. The germline V gene has CDR1 SGDLS and CDR2 YYNGEE. The CDR3 has 14 amino acids. V usage is TRBV9 and J usage is TRBJ1-5; D gene ambiguous. The origin of this receptor is a young man in good health and CMV-seropositive. Sequences were obtained from PBMCs. The CDR3 spells CASSATDSNQPQHF. CDR3 coding DNA: TGTGCCAGCAGCGCCACAGATAGCAATCAGCCCCAGCATTTT.